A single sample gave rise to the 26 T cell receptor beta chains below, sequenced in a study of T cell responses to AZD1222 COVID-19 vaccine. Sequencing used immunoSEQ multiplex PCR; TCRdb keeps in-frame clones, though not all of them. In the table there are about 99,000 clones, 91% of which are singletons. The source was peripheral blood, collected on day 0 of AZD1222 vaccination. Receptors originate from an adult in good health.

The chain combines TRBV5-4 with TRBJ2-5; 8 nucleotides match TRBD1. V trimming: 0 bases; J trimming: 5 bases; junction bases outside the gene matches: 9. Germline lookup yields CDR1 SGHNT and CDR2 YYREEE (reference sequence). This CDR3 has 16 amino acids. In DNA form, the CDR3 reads TGTGCCAGCAGCTTGGGCAGGGGGCGCGGGTTGGAGACCCAGTACTTC. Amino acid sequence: CASSLGRGRGLETQYF.

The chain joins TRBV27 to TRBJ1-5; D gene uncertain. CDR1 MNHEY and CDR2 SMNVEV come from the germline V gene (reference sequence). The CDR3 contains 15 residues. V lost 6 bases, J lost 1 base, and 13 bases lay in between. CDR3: CASRLNVASNQPQHF. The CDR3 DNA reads TGTGCCAGCAGACTGAATGTAGCCAGCAATCAGCCCCAGCATTTT.

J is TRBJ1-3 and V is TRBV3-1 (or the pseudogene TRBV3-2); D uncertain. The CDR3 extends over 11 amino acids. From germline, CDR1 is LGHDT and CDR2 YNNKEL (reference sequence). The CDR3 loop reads CSSGSGNTIYF. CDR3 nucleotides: TGTTCCTCCGGCTCTGGAAACACCATATATTTT.

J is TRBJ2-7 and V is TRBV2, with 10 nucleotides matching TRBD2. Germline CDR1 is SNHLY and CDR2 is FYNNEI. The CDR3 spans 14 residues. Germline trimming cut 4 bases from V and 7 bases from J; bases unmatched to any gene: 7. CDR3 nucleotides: TGTGCCAGCAGTGCCCCGTTACTAGCGGGAGAGCAGTACTTC. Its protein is CASSAPLLAGEQYF.

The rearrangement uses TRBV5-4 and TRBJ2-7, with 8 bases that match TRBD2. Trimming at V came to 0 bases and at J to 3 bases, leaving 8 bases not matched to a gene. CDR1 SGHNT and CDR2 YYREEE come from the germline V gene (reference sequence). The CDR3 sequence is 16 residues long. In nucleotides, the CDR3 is TGTGCCAGCAGCTTGGGTTGGGGGACTAGGGGCTACGAGCAGTACTTC. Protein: CASSLGWGTRGYEQYF. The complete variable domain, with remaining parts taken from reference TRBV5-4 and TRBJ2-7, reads ETGVTQSPTHLIKTRGQQVTLRCSSQSGHNTVSWYQQALGQGPQFIFQYYREEENGRGNFPPRFSGLQFPNYSSELNVNALELDDSALYLCASSLGWGTRGYEQYFGPGTRLTVT.

The CDR3 is CAISGQQGPYEQYF. The CDR3 bases are TGTGCCATCAGTGGGCAACAGGGTCCCTACGAGCAGTACTTC. The chain is built from TRBV10-3 and TRBJ2-7; D possibly corresponds to TRBD1 (6 bases). This CDR3 spans 14 amino acids. Trimming removed 4 bases at V and 2 bases at J, with 12 bases between. Germline V gene sequence: CDR1 ENHRY, CDR2 SYGVKD.

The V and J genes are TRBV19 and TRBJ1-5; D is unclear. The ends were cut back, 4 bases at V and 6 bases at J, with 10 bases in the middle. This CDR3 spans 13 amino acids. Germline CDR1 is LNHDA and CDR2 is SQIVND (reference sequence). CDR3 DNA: TGTGCCAGTAGTACCCGGGGAGTTCAGCCCCAGCATTTT. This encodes CASSTRGVQPQHF.

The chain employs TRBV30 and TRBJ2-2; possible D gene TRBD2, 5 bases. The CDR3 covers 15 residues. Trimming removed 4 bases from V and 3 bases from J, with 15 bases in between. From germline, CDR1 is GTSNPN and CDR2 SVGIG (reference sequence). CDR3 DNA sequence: TGTGCCTGGACCCTCGGGCTAGCTTACACCGGGGAGCTGTTTTTT. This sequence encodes CAWTLGLAYTGELFF.

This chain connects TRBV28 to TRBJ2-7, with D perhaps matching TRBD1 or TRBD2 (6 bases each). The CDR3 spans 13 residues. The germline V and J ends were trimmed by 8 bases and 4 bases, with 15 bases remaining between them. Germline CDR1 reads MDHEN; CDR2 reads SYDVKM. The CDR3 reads CASAPQGRYEQYF. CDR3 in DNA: TGTGCCAGCGCCCCGCAGGGGAGGTACGAGCAGTACTTC.

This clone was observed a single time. In DNA, the CDR3 is TGTGCAAGACCGGACAGGGGGAACACTGAAGCTTTCTTT. Amino acids: CARPDRGNTEAFF. The genes are TRBV12-2 and TRBJ1-1; the DNA was not compared with TRBD1, the D call given in the table. TRBV12-2 is a known pseudogene. The CDR3 loop spans 13 amino acids.

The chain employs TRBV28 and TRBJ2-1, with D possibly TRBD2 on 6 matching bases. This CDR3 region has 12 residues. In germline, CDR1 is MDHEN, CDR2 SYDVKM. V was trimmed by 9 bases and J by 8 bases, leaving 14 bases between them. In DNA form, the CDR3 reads TGTGCCAGACAAGCGGGTTGCGATGAGCAGTTCTTC. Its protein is CARQAGCDEQFF. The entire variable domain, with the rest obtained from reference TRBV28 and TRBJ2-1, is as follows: DVKVTQSSRYLVKRTGEKVFLECVQDMDHENMFWYRQDPGLGLRLIYFSYDVKMKEKGDIPEGYSVSREKKERFSLILESASTNQTSMYLCARQAGCDEQFFGPGTRLTVL.

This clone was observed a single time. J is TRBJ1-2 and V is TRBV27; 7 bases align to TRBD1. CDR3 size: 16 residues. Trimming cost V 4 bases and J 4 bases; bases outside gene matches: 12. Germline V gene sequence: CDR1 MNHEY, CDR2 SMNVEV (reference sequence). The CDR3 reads CASSSTTGTDGYGYTF. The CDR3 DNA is TGTGCCAGCAGTTCAACGACAGGGACAGATGGCTATGGCTACACCTTC.

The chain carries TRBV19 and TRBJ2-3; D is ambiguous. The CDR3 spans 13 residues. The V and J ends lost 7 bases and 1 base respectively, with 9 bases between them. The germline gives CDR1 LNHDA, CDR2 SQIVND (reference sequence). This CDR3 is CASNRARTDTQYF. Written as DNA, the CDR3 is TGTGCCAGTAATCGGGCACGCACAGATACGCAGTATTTT.

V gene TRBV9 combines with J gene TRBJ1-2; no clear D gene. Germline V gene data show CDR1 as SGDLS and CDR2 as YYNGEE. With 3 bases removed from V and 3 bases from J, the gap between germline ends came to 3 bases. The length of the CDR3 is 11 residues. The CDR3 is CASSAYYGYTF. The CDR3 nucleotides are TGTGCCAGCAGCGCATACTATGGCTACACCTTC.

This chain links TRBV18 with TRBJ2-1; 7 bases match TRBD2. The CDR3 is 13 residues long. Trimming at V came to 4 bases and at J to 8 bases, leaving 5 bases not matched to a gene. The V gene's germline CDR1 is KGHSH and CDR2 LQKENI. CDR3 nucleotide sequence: TGTGCCAGCTCACTGAGCGGGAATGATGAGCAGTTCTTC. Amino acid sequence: CASSLSGNDEQFF.

This chain's CDR3 is CASSQVPSGRFSQGDTQYF. The CDR3 DNA follows: TGTGCCAGCAGCCAAGTCCCTAGCGGGAGATTCTCCCAAGGAGATACGCAGTATTTT. The chain carries TRBV14 and TRBJ2-3; 10 bases agree with TRBD2. Losses at the gene ends were 1 base for V and 5 bases for J; bases not matched to a gene: 15. Per germline, CDR1 SGHDN and CDR2 FVKESK. CDR3 length equals 19 residues.

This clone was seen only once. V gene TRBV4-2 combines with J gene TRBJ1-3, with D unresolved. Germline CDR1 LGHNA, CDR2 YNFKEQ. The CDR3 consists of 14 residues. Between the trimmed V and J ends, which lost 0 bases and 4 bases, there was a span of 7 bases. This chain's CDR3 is CASSQERAGNTIYF. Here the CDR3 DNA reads TGTGCCAGCAGCCAAGAACGCGCCGGAAACACCATATATTTT.

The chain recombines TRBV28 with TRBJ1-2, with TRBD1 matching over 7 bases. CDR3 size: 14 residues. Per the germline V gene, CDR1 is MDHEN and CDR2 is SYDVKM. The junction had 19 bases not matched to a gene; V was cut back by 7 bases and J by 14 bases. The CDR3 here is CASTLGDSTTSTTF. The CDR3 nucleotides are TGTGCCAGCACCTTGGGGGACAGCACAACCTCTACTACCTTC.

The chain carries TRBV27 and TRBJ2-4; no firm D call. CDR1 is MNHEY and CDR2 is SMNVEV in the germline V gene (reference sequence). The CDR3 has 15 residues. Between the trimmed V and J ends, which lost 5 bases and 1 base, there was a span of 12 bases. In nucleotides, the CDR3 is TGTGCCAGCAGTCCCTCAGGTGGGGCCAAAAACATTCAGTACTTC. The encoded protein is CASSPSGGAKNIQYF.

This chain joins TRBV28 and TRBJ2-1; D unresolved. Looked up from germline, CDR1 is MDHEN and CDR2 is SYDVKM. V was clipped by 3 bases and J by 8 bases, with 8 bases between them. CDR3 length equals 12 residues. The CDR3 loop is CASSLTLYEQFF. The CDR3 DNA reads TGTGCCAGCAGTTTGACGCTATATGAGCAGTTCTTC. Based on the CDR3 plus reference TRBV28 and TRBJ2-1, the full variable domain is DVKVTQSSRYLVKRTGEKVFLECVQDMDHENMFWYRQDPGLGLRLIYFSYDVKMKEKGDIPEGYSVSREKKERFSLILESASTNQTSMYLCASSLTLYEQFFGPGTRLTVL.

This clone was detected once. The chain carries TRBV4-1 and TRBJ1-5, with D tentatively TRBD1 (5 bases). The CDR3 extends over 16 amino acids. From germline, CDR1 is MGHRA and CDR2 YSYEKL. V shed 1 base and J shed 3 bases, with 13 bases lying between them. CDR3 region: CASSQGLGQINQPQHF. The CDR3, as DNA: TGCGCCAGCAGCCAAGGACTTGGACAAATCAATCAGCCCCAGCATTTT.

This chain's CDR3 is CASSTAPGGPYEQYF. CDR3 in DNA: TGTGCCAGTAGTACAGCCCCGGGAGGGCCCTACGAGCAGTACTTC. The chain carries TRBV19 and TRBJ2-7; the match to TRBD2 covers 8 bases. Germline trimming cut 4 bases from V and 2 bases from J; bases unmatched to any gene: 7. Per germline, CDR1 LNHDA and CDR2 SQIVND (reference sequence). This CDR3 is 15 amino acids long.

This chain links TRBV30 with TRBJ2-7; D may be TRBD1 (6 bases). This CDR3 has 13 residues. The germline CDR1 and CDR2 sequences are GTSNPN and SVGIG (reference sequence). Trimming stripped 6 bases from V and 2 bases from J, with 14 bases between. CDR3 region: CACTDRSAYEQYF. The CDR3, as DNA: TGTGCCTGCACAGACAGGTCAGCCTACGAGCAGTACTTC.

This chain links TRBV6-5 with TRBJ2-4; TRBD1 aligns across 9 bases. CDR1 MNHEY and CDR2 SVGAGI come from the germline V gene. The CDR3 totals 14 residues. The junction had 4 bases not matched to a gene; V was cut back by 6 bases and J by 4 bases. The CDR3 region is CASSTGTGKNIQYF. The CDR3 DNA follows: TGTGCCAGCAGCACCGGGACAGGGAAAAACATTCAGTACTTC.

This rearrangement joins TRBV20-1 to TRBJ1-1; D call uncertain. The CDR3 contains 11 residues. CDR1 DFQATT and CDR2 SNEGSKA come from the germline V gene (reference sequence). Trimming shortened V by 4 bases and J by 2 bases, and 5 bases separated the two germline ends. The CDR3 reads CSAMANTEAFF. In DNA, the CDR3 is TGCAGTGCTATGGCTAACACTGAAGCTTTCTTT.

This CDR3 reads CASSYPTSGSRYEQYF. As DNA, the CDR3 is TGTGCCAGCAGTTACCCAACTAGCGGGAGTAGGTACGAGCAGTACTTC. J is TRBJ2-7 and V is TRBV6-2 or TRBV6-3, with 11 bases matching TRBD2. This CDR3 comprises 16 residues. Germline values: CDR1 MNHEY, CDR2 SVGEGT. The J segment lost 4 bases and the V segment lost 2 bases, leaving 7 bases of the junction unmatched.